What follows describes a single TCR beta chain. In chemo-refractory metastatic non-small-cell lung cancer, patients got ipilimumab CTLA-4 blockade together with focal radiation. This entry is derived from a study of radiotherapy plus CTLA-4 blockade in lung cancer. The CDR3 is 13 residues long. V was cut by 6 bases and J by 3 bases, with 11 bases left in between. Germline CDR1 LNHDA, CDR2 SQIVND (reference sequence). Clones were read by immunoSEQ multiplex PCR, and TCRdb kept only the in-frame ones, dropping some. This table has roughly 110,000 clones, 81% appearing once. The sequence derives from a human donor with non-small cell lung cancer that progressed on radiotherapy plus ipilimumab. Some clones in this sample may be carry-over from other donors' samples. The sample was peripheral blood, taken from a patient treated with radiotherapy plus ipilimumab. The chain couples TRBV19 to TRBJ1-2; D might be TRBD1 (6 bases). This chain's CDR3 is CASREQGHYGYTF. The DNA for the CDR3 is TGTGCCAGTAGGGAACAGGGTCACTATGGCTACACCTTC.